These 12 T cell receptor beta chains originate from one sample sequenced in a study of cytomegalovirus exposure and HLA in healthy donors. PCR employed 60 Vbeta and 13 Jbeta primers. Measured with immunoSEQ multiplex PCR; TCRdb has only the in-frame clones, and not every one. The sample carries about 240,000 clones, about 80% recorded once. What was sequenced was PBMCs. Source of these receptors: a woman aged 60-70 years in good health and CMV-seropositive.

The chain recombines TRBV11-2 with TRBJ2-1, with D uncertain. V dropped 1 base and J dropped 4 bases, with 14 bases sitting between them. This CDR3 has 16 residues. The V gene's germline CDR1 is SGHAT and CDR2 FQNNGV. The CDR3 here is CASSLGQNTHYNEQFF. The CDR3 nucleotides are TGTGCCAGCAGCTTAGGGCAGAATACCCATTACAATGAGCAGTTCTTC.

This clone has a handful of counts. CDR3 coding DNA: TGTGCCAGCAGTCGTCTAGCGGGAGTCCACGAGCAGTACTTC. This translates into CASSRLAGVHEQYF. The chain combines TRBV6-5 with TRBJ2-7; TRBD2 agrees at 10 bases. This CDR3 comprises 14 residues. Germline V gives CDR1 MNHEY, CDR2 SVGAGI. V shed 5 bases and J 5 bases; nucleotides not matched to a gene: 6.

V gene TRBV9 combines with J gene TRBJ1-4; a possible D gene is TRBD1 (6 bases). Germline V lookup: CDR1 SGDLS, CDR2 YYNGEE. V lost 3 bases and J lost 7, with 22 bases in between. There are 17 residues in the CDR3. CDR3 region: CASSGRDKDFQSEKLFF. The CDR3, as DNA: TGTGCCAGCAGCGGCCGGGACAAGGATTTTCAGAGTGAAAAACTGTTTTTT.

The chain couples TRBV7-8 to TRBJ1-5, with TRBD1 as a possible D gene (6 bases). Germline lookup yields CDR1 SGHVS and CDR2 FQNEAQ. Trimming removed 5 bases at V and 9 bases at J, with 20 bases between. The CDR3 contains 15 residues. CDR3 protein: CASSPGTYSRGPQHF. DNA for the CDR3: TGTGCCAGCAGCCCCGGGACATACAGCCGTGGGCCCCAGCATTTT.

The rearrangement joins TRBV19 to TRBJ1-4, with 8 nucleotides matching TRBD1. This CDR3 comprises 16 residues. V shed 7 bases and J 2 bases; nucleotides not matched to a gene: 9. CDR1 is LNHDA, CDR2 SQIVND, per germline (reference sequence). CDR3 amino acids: CASTATGGGTNEKLFF. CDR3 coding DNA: TGTGCCAGTACCGCTACAGGGGGAGGCACTAATGAAAAACTGTTTTTT.

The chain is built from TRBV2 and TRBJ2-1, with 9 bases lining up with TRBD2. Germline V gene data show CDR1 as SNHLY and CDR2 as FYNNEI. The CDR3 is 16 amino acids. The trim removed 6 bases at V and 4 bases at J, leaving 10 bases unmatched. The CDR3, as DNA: TGTGCCAGCAGACTCAGGGTAGCGGGAGCTTACAATGAGCAGTTCTTC. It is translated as CASRLRVAGAYNEQFF. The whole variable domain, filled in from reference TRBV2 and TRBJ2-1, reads EPEVTQTPSHQVTQMGQEVILRCVPISNHLYFYWYRQILGQKVEFLVSFYNNEISEKSEIFDDQFSVERPDGSNFTLKIRSTKLEDSAMYFCASRLRVAGAYNEQFFGPGTRLTVL.

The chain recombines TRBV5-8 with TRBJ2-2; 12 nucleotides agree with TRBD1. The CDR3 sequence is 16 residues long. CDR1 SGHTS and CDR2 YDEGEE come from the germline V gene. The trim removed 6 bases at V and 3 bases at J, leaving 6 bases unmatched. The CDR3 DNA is TGTGCCAGCATCTACCGGGACAGGGGGCACACCGGGGAGCTGTTTTTT. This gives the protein CASIYRDRGHTGELFF.

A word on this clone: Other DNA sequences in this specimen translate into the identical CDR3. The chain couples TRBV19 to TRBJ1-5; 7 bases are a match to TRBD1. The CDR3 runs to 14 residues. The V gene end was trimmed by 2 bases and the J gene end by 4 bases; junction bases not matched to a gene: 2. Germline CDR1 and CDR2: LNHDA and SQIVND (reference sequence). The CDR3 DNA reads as TGTGCCAGTAGTATATCCAGGGGGAATCAGCCCCAGCATTTT. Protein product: CASSISRGNQPQHF.

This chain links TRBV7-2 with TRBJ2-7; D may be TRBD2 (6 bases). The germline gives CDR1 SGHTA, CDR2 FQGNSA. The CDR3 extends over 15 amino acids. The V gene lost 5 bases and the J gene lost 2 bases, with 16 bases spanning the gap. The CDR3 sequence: CASSLHSGSTYEQYF. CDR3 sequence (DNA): TGTGCCAGCAGCCTCCATAGCGGTTCAACCTACGAGCAGTACTTC.

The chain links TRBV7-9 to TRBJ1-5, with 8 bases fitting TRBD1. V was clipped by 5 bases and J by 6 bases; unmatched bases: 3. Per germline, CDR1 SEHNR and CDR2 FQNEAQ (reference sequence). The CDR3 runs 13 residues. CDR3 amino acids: CASSPDRGQPQHF. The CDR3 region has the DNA TGTGCCAGCAGCCCCGACAGGGGTCAGCCCCAGCATTTT.

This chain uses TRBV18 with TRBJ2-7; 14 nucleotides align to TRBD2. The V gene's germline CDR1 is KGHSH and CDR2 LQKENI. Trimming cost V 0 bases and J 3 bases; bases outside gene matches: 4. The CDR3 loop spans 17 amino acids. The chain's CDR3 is CASSPPTSGRGNYEQYF. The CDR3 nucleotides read TGTGCCAGCTCACCACCGACTAGCGGGAGGGGAAACTACGAGCAGTACTTC. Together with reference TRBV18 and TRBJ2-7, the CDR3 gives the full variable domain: NAGVMQNPRHLVRRRGQEARLRCSPMKGHSHVYWYRQLPEEGLKFMVYLQKENIIDESGMPKERFSAEFPKEGPSILRIQQVVRGDSAAYFCASSPPTSGRGNYEQYFGPGTRLTVT.

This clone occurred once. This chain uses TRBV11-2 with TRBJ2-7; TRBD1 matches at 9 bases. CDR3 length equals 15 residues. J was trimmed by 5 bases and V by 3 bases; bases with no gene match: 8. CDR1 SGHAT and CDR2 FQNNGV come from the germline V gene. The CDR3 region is CASSFFGTGFDEQYF. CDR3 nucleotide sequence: TGTGCCAGCAGCTTTTTCGGGACAGGGTTTGACGAGCAGTACTTC.